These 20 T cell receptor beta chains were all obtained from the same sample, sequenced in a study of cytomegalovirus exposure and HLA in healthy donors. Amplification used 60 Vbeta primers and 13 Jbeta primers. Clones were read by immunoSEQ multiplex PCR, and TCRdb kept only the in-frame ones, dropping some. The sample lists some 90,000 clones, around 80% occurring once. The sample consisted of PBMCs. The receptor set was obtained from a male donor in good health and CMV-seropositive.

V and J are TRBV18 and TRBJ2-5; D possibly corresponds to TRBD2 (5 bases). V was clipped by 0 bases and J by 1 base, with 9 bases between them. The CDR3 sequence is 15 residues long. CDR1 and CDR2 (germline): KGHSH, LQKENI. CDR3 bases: TGTGCCAGCTCACCACCGGCTAGCCGCCAAGAGACCCAGTACTTC. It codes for CASSPPASRQETQYF.

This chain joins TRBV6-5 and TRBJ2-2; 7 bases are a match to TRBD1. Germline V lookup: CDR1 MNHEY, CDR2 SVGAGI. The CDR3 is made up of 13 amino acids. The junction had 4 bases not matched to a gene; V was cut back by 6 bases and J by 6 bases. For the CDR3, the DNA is TGTGCCAGCAGCGTAACAGGGGCCGGGGAGCTGTTTTTT. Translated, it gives CASSVTGAGELFF.

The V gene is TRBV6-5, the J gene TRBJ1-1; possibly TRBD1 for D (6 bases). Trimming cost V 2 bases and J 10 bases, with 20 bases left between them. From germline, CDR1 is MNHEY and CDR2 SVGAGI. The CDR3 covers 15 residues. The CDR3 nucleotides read TGTGCCAGCAGTTACGAGGGGGTTGGGCCCCCGGTAGCTTTCTTT. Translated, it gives CASSYEGVGPPVAFF.

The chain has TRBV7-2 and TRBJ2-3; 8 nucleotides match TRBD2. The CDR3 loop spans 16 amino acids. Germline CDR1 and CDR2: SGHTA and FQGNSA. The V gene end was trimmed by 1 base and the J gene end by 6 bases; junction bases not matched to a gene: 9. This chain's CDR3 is CASSLGVGRAGDTQYF. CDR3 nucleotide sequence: TGTGCCAGCAGCTTAGGTGTCGGGAGGGCGGGGGATACGCAGTATTTT.

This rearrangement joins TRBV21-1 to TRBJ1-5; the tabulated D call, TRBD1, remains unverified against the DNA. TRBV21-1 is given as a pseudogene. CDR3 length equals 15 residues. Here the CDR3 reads CASIRGSGHNQPQHF. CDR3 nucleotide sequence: TGTGCCAGCATCAGAGGCTCGGGACACAATCAGCCCCAGCATTTT.

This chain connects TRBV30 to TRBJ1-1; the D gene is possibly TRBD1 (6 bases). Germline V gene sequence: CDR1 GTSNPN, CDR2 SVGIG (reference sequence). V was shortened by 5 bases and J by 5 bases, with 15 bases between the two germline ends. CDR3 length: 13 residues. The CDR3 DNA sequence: TGTGCCTGGGGTCGGGGGGGCGAAACTGAAGCTTTCTTT. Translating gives CAWGRGGETEAFF.

This chain's CDR3 is CASSGVQGTAFF. As DNA, the CDR3 is TGTGCCAGCAGTGGCGTACAGGGGACAGCTTTCTTT. V gene TRBV6-4 combines with J gene TRBJ1-1, with TRBD1 matching over 7 bases. With 4 bases clipped from V and 10 bases from J, the junction kept 6 bases outside the gene matches. The CDR3 contains 12 residues. Germline loops: CDR1 MRHNA, CDR2 SNTAGT.

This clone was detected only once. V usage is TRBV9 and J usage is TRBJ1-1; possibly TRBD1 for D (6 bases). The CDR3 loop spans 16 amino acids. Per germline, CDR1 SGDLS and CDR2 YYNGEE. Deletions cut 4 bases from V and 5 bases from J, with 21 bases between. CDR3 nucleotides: TGTGCCAGCAGCCCCAACCGGACACCTCAGGGGACTGAAGCTTTCTTT. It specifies CASSPNRTPQGTEAFF.

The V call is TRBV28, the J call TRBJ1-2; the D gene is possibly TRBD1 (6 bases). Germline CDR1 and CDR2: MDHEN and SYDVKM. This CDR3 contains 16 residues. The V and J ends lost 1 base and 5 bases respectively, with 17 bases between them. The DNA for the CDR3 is TGTGCCAGCAGTTTATACCGAGGGGGTTTAGGGTATGGCTACACCTTC. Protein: CASSLYRGGLGYGYTF.

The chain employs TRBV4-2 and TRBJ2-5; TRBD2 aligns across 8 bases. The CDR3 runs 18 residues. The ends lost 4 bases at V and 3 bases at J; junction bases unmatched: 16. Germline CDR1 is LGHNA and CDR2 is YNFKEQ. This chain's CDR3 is CASSPGSGGRGKEETQYF. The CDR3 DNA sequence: TGTGCCAGCAGCCCCGGGAGCGGGGGTAGGGGCAAGGAAGAGACCCAGTACTTC.

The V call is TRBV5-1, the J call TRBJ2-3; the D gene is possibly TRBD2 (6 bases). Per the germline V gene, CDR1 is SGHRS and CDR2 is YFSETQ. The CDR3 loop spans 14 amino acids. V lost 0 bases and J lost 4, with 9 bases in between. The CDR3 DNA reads TGCGCCAGCAGCTTGGCCGGGAGCTCAGATACGCAGTATTTT. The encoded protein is CASSLAGSSDTQYF.

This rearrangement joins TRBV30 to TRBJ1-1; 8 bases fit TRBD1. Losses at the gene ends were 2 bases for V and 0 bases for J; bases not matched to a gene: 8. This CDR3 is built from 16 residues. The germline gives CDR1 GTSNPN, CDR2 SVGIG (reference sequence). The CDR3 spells CAWSRAGGLVNTEAFF. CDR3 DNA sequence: TGTGCCTGGAGTCGGGCAGGGGGCTTGGTGAACACTGAAGCTTTCTTT.

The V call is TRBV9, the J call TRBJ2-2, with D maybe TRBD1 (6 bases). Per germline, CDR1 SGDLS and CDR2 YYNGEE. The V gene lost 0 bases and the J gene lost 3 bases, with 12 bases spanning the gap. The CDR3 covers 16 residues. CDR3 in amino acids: CASSVVWGRDTGELFF. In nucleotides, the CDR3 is TGTGCCAGCAGCGTAGTTTGGGGGCGGGACACCGGGGAGCTGTTTTTT.

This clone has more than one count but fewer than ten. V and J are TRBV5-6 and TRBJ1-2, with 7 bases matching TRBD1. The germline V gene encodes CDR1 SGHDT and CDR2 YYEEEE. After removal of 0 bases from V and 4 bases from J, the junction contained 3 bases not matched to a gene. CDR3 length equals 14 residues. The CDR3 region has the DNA TGTGCCAGCAGCTTGGCCAGGGGGATCTATGGCTACACCTTC. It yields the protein CASSLARGIYGYTF. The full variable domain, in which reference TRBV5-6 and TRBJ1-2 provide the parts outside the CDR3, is DAGVTQSPTHLIKTRGQQVTLRCSPKSGHDTVSWYQQALGQGPQFIFQYYEEEERQRGNFPDRFSGHQFPNYSSELNVNALLLGDSALYLCASSLARGIYGYTFGSGTRLTVV.

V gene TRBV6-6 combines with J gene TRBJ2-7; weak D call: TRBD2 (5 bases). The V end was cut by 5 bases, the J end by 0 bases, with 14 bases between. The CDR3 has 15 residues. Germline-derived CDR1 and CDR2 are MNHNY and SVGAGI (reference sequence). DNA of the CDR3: TGTGCCAGCAGTATCCGGGGAACCTCCTCCTACGAGCAGTACTTC. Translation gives CASSIRGTSSYEQYF.

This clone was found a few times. The CDR3 DNA is TGTGCCACCAGCAGAGGATGGACAGGGAGGTTCCGAGATCGCTCCTACGAGCAGTACTTC. Translating gives CATSRGWTGRFRDRSYEQYF. The chain couples TRBV15 to TRBJ2-7, with 8 bases that match TRBD1. This CDR3 has 20 amino acids. V lost 1 base to trimming and J lost 0 bases; unmatched junction nucleotides: 17. Germline values: CDR1 LNHNV, CDR2 YYDKDF (reference sequence).

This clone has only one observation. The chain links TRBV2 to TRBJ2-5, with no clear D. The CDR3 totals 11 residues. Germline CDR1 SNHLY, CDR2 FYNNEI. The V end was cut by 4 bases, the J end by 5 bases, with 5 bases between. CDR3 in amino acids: CASSVRETQYF. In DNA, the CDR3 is TGTGCCAGCAGTGTACGGGAGACCCAGTACTTC.

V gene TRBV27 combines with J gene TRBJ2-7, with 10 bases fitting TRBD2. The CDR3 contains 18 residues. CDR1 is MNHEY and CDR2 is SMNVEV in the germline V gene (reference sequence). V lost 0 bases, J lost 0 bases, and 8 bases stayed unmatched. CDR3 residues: CASSLSASGSPSSYEQYF. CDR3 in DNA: TGTGCCAGCAGTTTATCGGCTAGCGGGAGCCCTAGCTCCTACGAGCAGTACTTC.

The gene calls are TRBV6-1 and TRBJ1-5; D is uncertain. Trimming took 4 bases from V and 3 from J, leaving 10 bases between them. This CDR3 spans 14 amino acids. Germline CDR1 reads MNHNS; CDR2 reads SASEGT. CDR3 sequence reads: CASSGAGPNQPQHF. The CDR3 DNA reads TGTGCCAGCAGTGGGGCGGGCCCCAATCAGCCCCAGCATTTT.

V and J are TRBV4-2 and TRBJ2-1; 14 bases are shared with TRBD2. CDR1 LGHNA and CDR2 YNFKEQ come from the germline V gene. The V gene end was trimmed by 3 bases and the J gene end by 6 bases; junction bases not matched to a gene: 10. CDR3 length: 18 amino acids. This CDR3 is CASSQELTGLAGVNEQFF. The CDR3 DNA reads TGTGCCAGCAGCCAGGAACTTACGGGACTAGCGGGAGTCAATGAGCAGTTCTTC.